These 10 T cell receptor beta chains were all obtained from the same sample, sequenced in a study of response to subunit inactivated influenza vaccine. TCRdb re-derived calls from the RT-PCR reads in MiXCR, one entry per CDR3 protein. The sample carries 540,000 or so distinct CDR3 sequences, approximately 12% recorded once. The source material was PBMCs from blood, sampled 40 to 50 days after vaccination. Receptors originate from a man aged 50 to 59 who received an inactivated influenza vaccine.

This clonotype has just a few counts. The chain combines TRBV4-3 with TRBJ2-3; D gene ambiguous. This CDR3 is 17 amino acids long. CDR1 is LGHNA, CDR2 YSLEER, per germline. V lost 5 bases and J 0 bases, leaving 18 bases between the germline ends. DNA of the CDR3: TGCGCCAGCAGCGAAACCTTGGCGGTCTCTAGCACAGATACGCAGTATTTT. Its protein is CASSETLAVSSTDTQYF.

This clonotype has more than one count but fewer than ten. The chain has TRBV5-1 and TRBJ2-2; 11 positions agree with TRBD1. The CDR3 has 19 amino acids. CDR1 SGHRS and CDR2 YFSETQ come from the germline V gene. The trim removed 4 bases at V and 0 bases at J, leaving 11 bases unmatched. The CDR3 reads CASSPKDRGLLPNTGELFF. For the CDR3, the DNA is TGCGCCAGCAGCCCCAAGGACAGGGGGCTCCTCCCGAACACCGGGGAGCTGTTTTTT.

The rearrangement joins TRBV6-5 to TRBJ2-3; no definite D call. The ends were cut back, 2 bases at V and 6 bases at J, with 12 bases in the middle. The CDR3 runs 14 residues. The V gene's germline CDR1 is MNHEY and CDR2 SVGAGI. CDR3 sequence reads: CASSYLVSSDTQYF. In nucleotides, the CDR3 is TGTGCCAGCAGTTACCTTGTGTCCTCGGATACGCAGTATTTT.

This clonotype was detected only a few times. V gene TRBV7-3 combines with J gene TRBJ2-3; possibly TRBD2 for D (5 bases). V lost 1 base to trimming and J lost 8 bases, with 16 bases between them. Germline V gene data show CDR1 as SGHTA and CDR2 as FQGTGA. This CDR3 has 15 residues. In DNA, the CDR3 is TGTGCCAGCAGCTTAAACCCGGGATCCGACGGTACGCAGTATTTT. Its protein is CASSLNPGSDGTQYF.

V gene TRBV20-1 combines with J gene TRBJ1-2; D unclear. Germline V gives CDR1 DFQATT, CDR2 SNEGSKA (reference sequence). The CDR3 extends over 15 amino acids. V was pared by 0 bases and J by 4 bases, with 15 bases between. CDR3 in DNA: TGCAGTGCTAGAGAGTTGGGCGGAGCGGGCTATGGCTACACCTTC. Protein product: CSARELGGAGYGYTF.

This clonotype was picked up many times. This chain connects TRBV5-1 to TRBJ2-3; no clear D. The germline gives CDR1 SGHRS, CDR2 YFSETQ. With 4 bases removed from V and 4 bases from J, the gap between germline ends came to 10 bases. This CDR3 spans 13 amino acids. CDR3 bases: TGCGCCAGCAGCCCATCCCCGCCAGATACGCAGTATTTT. Protein sequence: CASSPSPPDTQYF.

This clonotype was seen a handful of times. The chain joins TRBV6-2 or TRBV6-3 to TRBJ1-1; D call uncertain. Germline V lookup: CDR1 MNHEY, CDR2 SVGEGT. The CDR3 length is 13 residues. The V gene lost 7 bases and the J gene lost 1 base, with 10 bases spanning the gap. The CDR3 DNA sequence: TGTGCCAGCACCCCCCGAGGGAACACTGAAGCTTTCTTT. Encoded protein: CASTPRGNTEAFF.

This rearrangement joins TRBV27 to TRBJ1-2, with a weak D call TRBD1 (5 bases). Looked up from germline, CDR1 is MNHEY and CDR2 is SMNVEV (reference sequence). This CDR3 has 15 amino acids. Trimming left V 6 bases short and J 4 bases short, with 18 bases between. The CDR3 here is CASSYGRGSTYGYTF. CDR3 coding DNA: TGTGCCAGCAGCTATGGCCGGGGCTCAACCTATGGCTACACCTTC.

The CDR3 loop is CASSAREGFSSYEQYF. As DNA, the CDR3 is TGTGCCAGCAGCGCCCGGGAGGGGTTTAGCTCCTACGAGCAGTACTTC. The chain recombines TRBV7-8 with TRBJ2-7, with 8 bases lining up with TRBD2. CDR3 length equals 16 residues. With V trimmed by 5 bases and J by 0 bases, 9 bases remained unmatched. CDR1 and CDR2 from the germline V gene are SGHVS and FQNEAQ.

The chain links TRBV13 to TRBJ2-1; 9 bases fit TRBD2. Germline V lookup: CDR1 PRHDT, CDR2 FYEKMQ (reference sequence). J lost 1 base, V lost 5 bases, and 9 bases had no gene match. This CDR3 is built from 17 residues. The CDR3 region has the DNA TGTGCCAGCAGCCCCTACGAAGCGGGGGGATCCTACAATGAGCAGTTCTTC. As protein: CASSPYEAGGSYNEQFF.